The next 9 T cell receptor beta chains were all read from a single sample in a study of blood T cell repertoires in COVID-19. Sequencing used immunoSEQ multiplex PCR; TCRdb keeps in-frame clones, though not all of them. The repertoire includes about 98,000 clones, roughly 86% of them detected once, and approximately 10% sits in the top ten. The specimen was peripheral blood. These receptors came from a man aged 50 or older with acute or convalescent COVID-19.

The chain combines TRBV7-2 with TRBJ2-2, with 9 bases that match TRBD2. Germline-derived CDR1 and CDR2 are SGHTA and FQGNSA. This CDR3 comprises 17 residues. V trimming: 0 bases; J trimming: 4 bases; junction bases outside the gene matches: 6. CDR3 nucleotides: TGTGCCAGCAGCTTAGCTGGCGGGAGGGCCAGCACCGGGGAGCTGTTTTTT. Its protein product is CASSLAGGRASTGELFF.

This sequence joins TRBV5-1 and TRBJ2-5, with 10 bases identical to TRBD2. The germline gives CDR1 SGHRS, CDR2 YFSETQ. This CDR3 spans 16 amino acids. Unmatched junction bases numbered 11, after V lost 0 bases and J lost 9 bases. CDR3 region: CASSLAGSGRRDPQYF. The CDR3 DNA is TGCGCCAGCAGCTTGGCAGGTAGCGGGAGGCGGGACCCCCAGTACTTC.

This clone has just one count. V is TRBV5-6 and J is TRBJ2-7; 7 bases agree with TRBD1. This CDR3 has 15 residues. Germline CDR1 and CDR2: SGHDT and YYEEEE. V gave up 4 bases and J gave up 3 bases; unmatched junction bases: 10. For the CDR3, the DNA is TGTGCCAGCAGCCCTAAGACGGACAGGCTCTACGAGCAGTACTTC. It codes for CASSPKTDRLYEQYF.

The genes are TRBV19 and TRBJ1-2; D not resolved. The CDR3 spans 12 residues. V lost 8 bases to trimming and J lost 5 bases, with 12 bases between them. CDR1 is LNHDA, CDR2 SQIVND, per germline (reference sequence). In DNA, the CDR3 is TGTGCCAGTGCTTCCGCGGGGTATGGCTACACCTTC. The encoded protein is CASASAGYGYTF.

This clone was seen a single time. The V gene is TRBV20-1, the J gene TRBJ2-7, with 7 bases lining up with TRBD2. CDR1 is DFQATT, CDR2 SNEGSKA, per germline (reference sequence). The CDR3 is made up of 15 amino acids. The V gene end was trimmed by 3 bases and the J gene end by 3 bases; junction bases not matched to a gene: 11. The chain's CDR3 is CSASRGGEKLYEQYF. The CDR3 nucleotides are TGCAGTGCTAGTAGGGGAGGGGAAAAGCTCTACGAGCAGTACTTC.

This clone was counted a few times. The chain uses TRBV6-5 and TRBJ2-1; TRBD2 matches at 9 bases. With V trimmed by 6 bases and J by 4 bases, 7 bases remained unmatched. Germline V gene sequence: CDR1 MNHEY, CDR2 SVGAGI. The length of the CDR3 is 15 residues. The CDR3 spells CASRASGTRYNEQFF. CDR3 coding DNA: TGTGCCAGCAGGGCTAGCGGGACCCGATACAATGAGCAGTTCTTC.

This clone was picked up a small number of times. The chain couples TRBV5-1 to TRBJ2-2, with D possibly TRBD2 on 6 matching bases. Between the trimmed V and J ends, which lost 1 base and 2 bases, there was a span of 15 bases. Germline V CDR1 and CDR2: SGHRS, YFSETQ. The CDR3 totals 17 residues. Written as DNA, the CDR3 is TGCGCCAGCAGCTTGCGGGGCGGGGACTTAAACACCGGGGAGCTGTTTTTT. Translating it yields CASSLRGGDLNTGELFF.

This chain links TRBV4-1 with TRBJ2-3, with 9 bases fitting TRBD1. J gave up 4 bases and V 1 base, and 3 bases lay outside the gene matches. Germline V gene sequence: CDR1 MGHRA, CDR2 YSYEKL. The CDR3 consists of 15 residues. In DNA form, the CDR3 reads TGCGCCAGCAGCCAAGGGGACAGGGATGCAGATACGCAGTATTTT. This codes for CASSQGDRDADTQYF.

The chain's CDR3 is CASSQESGVTTDTQYF. The CDR3 DNA follows: TGTGCCAGCAGCCAAGAATCGGGAGTTACCACAGATACGCAGTATTTT. The chain has TRBV3-1 (or the pseudogene TRBV3-2) and TRBJ2-3, with a tentative D call TRBD2 (6 bases). Germline V gene lookup returns CDR1 LGHDT and CDR2 YNNKEL (reference sequence). There are 16 residues in the CDR3. The V gene lost 0 bases and the J gene lost 2 bases, with 12 bases spanning the gap.